This record concerns one T cell receptor beta chain sequence. The specificity of this receptor is unknown. Qualities for individual bases were not recorded, and no much larger clone is one base off. Ends trimmed: V by 4 bases, J by 7 bases; bases unmatched to a gene: 4. Its CDR3 holds 13 amino acids, cysteine through phenylalanine. The read is trimmed to its CDR3 DNA, 39 bases read in frame from base 1. The germline V gene specifies LGHNA as CDR1 and YNFKEQ as CDR2. The data derive from a study of precursors of human CD4 cytotoxic T cells (dated by TCRdb to between 2017 and 2018). About the investigation overall: In total, 14 donors contributed CD4+ memory subsets to the bulk TCR-seq analysis. TCR-seq analysis of 12 to 15 donors yielded TCRalpha and TCRbeta chain sequences (table S7).

Results the study describes overall, beyond this receptor: According to the authors, an observational design in humans cannot definitively determine the direction of differentiation between precursor and effector cells. A bigger share of IL-7Rhigh TEMRA clonotypes consisted of expanded effector clonotypes than was the case for TEM or TCM clonotypes. Only about 95% of the 14 donors were included in some of the bulk TCR-seq comparisons, which suggests that not every subset was available for every donor. Compared with the TCM and TEM subsets, the IL-7Rhigh and IL-7R- TEMRA subsets had more restricted TCR repertoires, marked by lower diversity and more expanded clonotypes.

To test a precursor-effector relationship among CD4 cytotoxic T cells, bulk UMI-based TCR sequencing was performed on four sorted CD4+ memory subsets (TCM, TEM, IL-7Rhigh TEMRA, IL-7R- TEMRA). Cells were obtained from peripheral blood mononuclear cells that had been isolated from human blood. Sequencer: Illumina MiSeq. In the source study's methods: To quantify repertoire diversity, the Shannon-Wiener index was calculated using VDJtools. A TCRbeta clonotype counted as expanded if its clonotype frequency was 3 or higher. In TCRdb, the public reads were trimmed at Q25 with fastp and aligned with MiXCR, with productive beta chains retained. Entries that share a CDR3 protein sequence are merged under the most common genes and DNA. The V and J calls, along with clone size, are taken from TCRdb and not from the paper's own processing. This sample gives 490 or so distinct CDR3 sequences in total; about 15% of them show up just once. The ten biggest clones cover 9% to 15% of the sample.

The V and J segments used are TRBV4-2 and TRBJ2-1, and TRBD2 aligns with 7 junction nucleotides. Sequencing input: memory CD4+ T cells from blood (PBMCs). The sequence was collected from a human donor in good health. The nucleotide sequence reads TGTGCCAGCAGCCTGGGACTAACAAATGAGCAGTTCTTC. Its translation reads: CASSLGLTNEQFF.